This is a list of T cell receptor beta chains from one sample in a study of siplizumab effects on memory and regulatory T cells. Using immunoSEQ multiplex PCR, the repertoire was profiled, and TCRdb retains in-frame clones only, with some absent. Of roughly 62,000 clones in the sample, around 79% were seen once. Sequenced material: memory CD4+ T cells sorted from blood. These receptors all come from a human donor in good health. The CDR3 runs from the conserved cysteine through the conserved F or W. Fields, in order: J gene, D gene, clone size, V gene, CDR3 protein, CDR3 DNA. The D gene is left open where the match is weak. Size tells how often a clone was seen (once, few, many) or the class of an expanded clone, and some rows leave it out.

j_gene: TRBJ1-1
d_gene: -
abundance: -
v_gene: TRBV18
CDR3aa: CASSPQGKNTEAFF
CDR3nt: TGTGCCAGCTCACCACAGGGGAAGAACACTGAAGCTTTCTTT

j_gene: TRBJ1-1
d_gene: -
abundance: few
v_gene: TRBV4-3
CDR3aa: CASSQVAGYGEAFF
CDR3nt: TGCGCCAGCAGCCAAGTCGCGGGATATGGTGAAGCTTTCTTT

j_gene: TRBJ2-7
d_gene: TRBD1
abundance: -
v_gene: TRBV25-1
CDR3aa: CASSDTGGTYEQYF
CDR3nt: TGTGCCAGCAGTGATACAGGGGGTACCTACGAGCAGTACTTC

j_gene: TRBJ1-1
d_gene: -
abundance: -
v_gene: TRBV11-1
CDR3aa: CASSLQGAGLAFF
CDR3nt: TGTGCCAGCAGCTTACAGGGAGCAGGGCTAGCTTTCTTT

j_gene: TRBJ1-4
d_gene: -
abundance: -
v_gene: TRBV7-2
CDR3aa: CASSPLQSNEKLFF
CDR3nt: TGTGCCAGCAGCCCACTACAGTCTAATGAAAAACTGTTTTTT

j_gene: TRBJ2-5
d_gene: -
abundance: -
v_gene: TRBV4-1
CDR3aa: CASSQAEGGGKETQYF
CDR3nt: TGCGCCAGCAGCCAAGCCGAGGGGGGGGGCAAAGAGACCCAGTACTTC

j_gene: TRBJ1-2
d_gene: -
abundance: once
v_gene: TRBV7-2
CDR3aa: CASSLGAGLYGYTF
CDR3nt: TGTGCCAGCAGCTTAGGTGCCGGCCTATATGGCTACACCTTC

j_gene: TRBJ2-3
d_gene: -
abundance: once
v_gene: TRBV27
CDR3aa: CASATRDTQYF
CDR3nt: TGTGCCAGCGCCACCAGGGATACGCAGTATTTT

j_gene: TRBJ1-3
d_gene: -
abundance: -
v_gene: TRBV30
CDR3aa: CAWSEAYSGNTIYF
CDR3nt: TGTGCCTGGAGCGAGGCCTACTCTGGAAACACCATATATTTT

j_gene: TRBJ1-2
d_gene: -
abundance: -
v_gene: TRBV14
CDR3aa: CASSQSRGTGYTF
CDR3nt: TGTGCCAGCAGCCAATCAAGGGGGACTGGCTACACCTTC

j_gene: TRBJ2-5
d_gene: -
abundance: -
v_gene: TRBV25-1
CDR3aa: CASSPRGRVYQETQYF
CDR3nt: TGTGCCAGCAGCCCACGAGGCAGGGTCTACCAAGAGACCCAGTACTTC

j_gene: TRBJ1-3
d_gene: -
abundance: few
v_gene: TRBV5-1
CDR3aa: CASSLAGGRSGNTIYF
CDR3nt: TGCGCCAGCAGCTTGGCCGGGGGACGCTCTGGAAACACCATATATTTT

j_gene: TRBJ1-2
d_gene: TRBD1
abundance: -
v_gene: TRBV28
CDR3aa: CASSPLGQGASNYGYTF
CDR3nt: TGTGCCAGCAGTCCACTCGGACAGGGGGCTTCTAACTATGGCTACACCTTC

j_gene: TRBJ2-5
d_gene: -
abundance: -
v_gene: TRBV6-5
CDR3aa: CASSRQETQYF
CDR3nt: TGTGCCAGCAGCCGACAAGAGACCCAGTACTTC

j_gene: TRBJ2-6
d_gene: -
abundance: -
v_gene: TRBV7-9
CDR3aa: CASSFQGTGANVLTF
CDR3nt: TGTGCCAGCAGCTTTCAGGGTACCGGGGCCAACGTCCTGACTTTC

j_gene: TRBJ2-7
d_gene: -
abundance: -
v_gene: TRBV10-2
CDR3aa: CASSESIQTIYEQYF
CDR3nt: TGCGCCAGCAGTGAGTCGATTCAGACTATCTACGAGCAGTACTTC

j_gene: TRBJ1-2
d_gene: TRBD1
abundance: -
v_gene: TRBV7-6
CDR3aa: CASSPTRDSTYGYTF
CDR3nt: TGTGCCAGCAGTCCAACCAGGGACAGCACCTATGGCTACACCTTC

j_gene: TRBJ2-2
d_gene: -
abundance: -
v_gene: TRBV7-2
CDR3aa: CASSLALTTGELFF
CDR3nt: TGTGCCAGCAGCTTAGCGCTAACGACCGGGGAGCTGTTTTTT

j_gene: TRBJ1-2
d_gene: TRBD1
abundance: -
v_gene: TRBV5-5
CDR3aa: CASSPGQGGTYGYTF
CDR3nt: TGTGCCAGCAGCCCTGGACAGGGGGGGACCTATGGCTACACCTTC

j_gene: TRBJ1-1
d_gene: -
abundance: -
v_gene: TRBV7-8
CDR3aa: CASSRGGTTEAFF
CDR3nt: TGTGCCAGCAGCCGAGGGGGAACTACTGAAGCTTTCTTT

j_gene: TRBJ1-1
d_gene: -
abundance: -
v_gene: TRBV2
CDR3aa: CASSFTGTEAFF
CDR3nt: TGTGCCAGCAGTTTTACCGGGACAGAAGCTTTCTTT

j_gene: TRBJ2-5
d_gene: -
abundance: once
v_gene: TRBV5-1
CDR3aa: CASSLIGGPGETQYF
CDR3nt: TGCGCCAGCAGCTTGATAGGGGGGCCTGGAGAGACCCAGTACTTC

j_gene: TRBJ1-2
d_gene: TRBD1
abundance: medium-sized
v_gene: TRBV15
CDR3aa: CATSRIQGRQKYGYTF
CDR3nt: TGTGCCACCAGCAGGATACAGGGGCGTCAAAAATATGGCTACACCTTC

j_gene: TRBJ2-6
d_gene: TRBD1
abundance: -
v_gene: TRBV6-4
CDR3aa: CASSPGTGLSGANVLTF
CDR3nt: TGTGCCAGCAGTCCCGGGACAGGGCTATCTGGGGCCAACGTCCTGACTTTC

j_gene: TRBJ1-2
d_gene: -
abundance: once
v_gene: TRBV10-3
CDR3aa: CAIRDGILANYGYTF
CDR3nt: TGTGCCATCAGAGACGGGATCTTGGCTAACTATGGCTACACCTTC

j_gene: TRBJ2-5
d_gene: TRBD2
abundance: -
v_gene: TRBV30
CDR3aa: CAWSVPGTSGGWETQYF
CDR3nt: TGTGCCTGGAGTGTACCGGGGACTAGCGGGGGGTGGGAGACCCAGTACTTC

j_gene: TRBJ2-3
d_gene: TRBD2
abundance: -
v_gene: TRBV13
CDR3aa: CASSQRGGFNTQYF
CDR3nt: TGTGCCAGCAGCCAGCGGGGGGGCTTTAATACGCAGTATTTT

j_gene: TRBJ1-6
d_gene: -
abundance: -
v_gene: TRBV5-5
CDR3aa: CASSLRVGNNSPLHF
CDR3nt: TGTGCCAGCAGCTTGAGGGTCGGGAATAATTCACCCCTCCACTTT

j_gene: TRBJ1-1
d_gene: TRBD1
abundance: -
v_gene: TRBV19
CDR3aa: CASSEGQGAGAFF
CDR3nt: TGTGCCAGTAGTGAGGGACAGGGGGCTGGGGCTTTCTTT

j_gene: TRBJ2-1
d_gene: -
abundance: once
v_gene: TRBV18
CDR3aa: CASSQGRRKNEQFF
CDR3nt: TGTGCCAGCTCACAGGGCCGGCGAAAGAATGAGCAGTTCTTC

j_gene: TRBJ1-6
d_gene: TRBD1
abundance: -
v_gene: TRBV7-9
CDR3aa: CASSLGTGVGNSPLHF
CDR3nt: TGTGCCAGCAGCTTAGGGACAGGGGTGGGTAATTCACCCCTCCACTTT

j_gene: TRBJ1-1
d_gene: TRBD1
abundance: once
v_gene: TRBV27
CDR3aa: CASLWSGTAMNTEAFF
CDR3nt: TGTGCCAGCCTATGGTCCGGGACAGCAATGAACACTGAAGCTTTCTTT

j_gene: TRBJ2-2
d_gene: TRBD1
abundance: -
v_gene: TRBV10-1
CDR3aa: CASRGQSNTGELFF
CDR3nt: TGCGCCAGCAGGGGACAGTCGAACACCGGGGAGCTGTTTTTT

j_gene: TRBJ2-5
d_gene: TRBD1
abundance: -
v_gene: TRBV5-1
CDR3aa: CASSLTGGHQETQYF
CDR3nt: TGCGCCAGCAGCTTGACAGGGGGCCATCAAGAGACCCAGTACTTC

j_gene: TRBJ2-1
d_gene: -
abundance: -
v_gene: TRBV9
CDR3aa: CASSVEVDGEQFF
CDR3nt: TGTGCCAGCAGCGTAGAGGTGGACGGGGAGCAGTTCTTC

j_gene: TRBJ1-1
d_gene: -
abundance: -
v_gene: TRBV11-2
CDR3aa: CASSRNPGSQANTEAFF
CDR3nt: TGTGCCAGCAGCCGCAACCCAGGTAGCCAAGCGAACACTGAAGCTTTCTTT

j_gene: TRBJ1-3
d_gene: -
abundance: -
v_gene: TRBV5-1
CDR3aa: CASSLGVSQSSGNTIYF
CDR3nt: TGCGCCAGCAGCTTGGGGGTTTCACAGAGCTCTGGAAACACCATATATTTT

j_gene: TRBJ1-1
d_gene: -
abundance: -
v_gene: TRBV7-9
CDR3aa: CASSLARGGTEAFF
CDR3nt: TGTGCCAGCAGCTTAGCGCGTGGGGGCACTGAAGCTTTCTTT

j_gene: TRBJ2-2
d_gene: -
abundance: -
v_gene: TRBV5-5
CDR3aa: CASSLVLTGELFF
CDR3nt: TGTGCCAGCAGCTTGGTTCTCACCGGGGAGCTGTTTTTT

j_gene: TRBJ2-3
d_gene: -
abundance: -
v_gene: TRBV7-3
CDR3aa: CASSLAGADTQYF
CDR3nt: TGTGCCAGCAGCTTAGCAGGGGCCGATACGCAGTATTTT

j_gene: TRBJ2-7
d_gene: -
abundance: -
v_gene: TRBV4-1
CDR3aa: CASSPRGSGGGEQYF
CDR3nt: TGCGCCAGCAGCCCCCGAGGATCGGGCGGCGGCGAGCAGTACTTC

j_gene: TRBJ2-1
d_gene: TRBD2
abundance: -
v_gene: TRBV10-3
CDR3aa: CAISGGTIYEQFF
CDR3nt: TGTGCCATCAGTGGGGGGACTATCTATGAGCAGTTCTTC

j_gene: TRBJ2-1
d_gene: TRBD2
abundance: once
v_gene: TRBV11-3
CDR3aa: CASSLGWSSGGRDYNEQFF
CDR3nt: TGTGCCAGCAGCTTAGGGTGGTCTAGCGGGGGCCGAGACTACAATGAGCAGTTCTTC

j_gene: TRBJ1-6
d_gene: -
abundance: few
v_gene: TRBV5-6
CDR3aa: CASSEIQGLLHF
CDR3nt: TGTGCCAGCAGCGAGATACAGGGTTTGCTCCACTTT

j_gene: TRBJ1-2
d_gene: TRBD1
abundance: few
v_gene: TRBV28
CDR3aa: CASSGQGAYGYTF
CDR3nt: TGTGCCAGCAGTGGACAGGGGGCGTATGGCTACACCTTC

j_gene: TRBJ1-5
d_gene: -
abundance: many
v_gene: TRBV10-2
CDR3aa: CASRDKGGQPQHF
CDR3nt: TGCGCCAGCAGAGATAAGGGAGGGCAGCCCCAGCATTTT

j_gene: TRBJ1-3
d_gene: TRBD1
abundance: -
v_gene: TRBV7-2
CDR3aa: CASSQGRDRVFGNTIYF
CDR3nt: TGTGCCAGCAGCCAAGGACGGGACAGGGTTTTCGGAAACACCATATATTTT

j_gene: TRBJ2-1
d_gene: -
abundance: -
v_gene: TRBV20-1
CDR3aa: CSARISNEQFF
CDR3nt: TGCAGTGCTAGGATCAGCAATGAGCAGTTCTTC

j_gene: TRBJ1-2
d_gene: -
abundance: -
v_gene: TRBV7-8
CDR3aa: CASSGRLLSGYTF
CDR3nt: TGTGCCAGCAGCGGACGTCTTTTGTCTGGCTACACCTTC

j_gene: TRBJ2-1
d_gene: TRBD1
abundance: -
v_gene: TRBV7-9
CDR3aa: CASSPLGQYANEQFF
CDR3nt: TGTGCCAGCAGCCCTCTGGGACAGTATGCCAATGAGCAGTTCTTC

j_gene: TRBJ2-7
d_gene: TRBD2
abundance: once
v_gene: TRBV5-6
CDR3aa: CASSPGLAYEQYF
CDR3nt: TGTGCCAGCAGCCCGGGACTAGCGTACGAGCAGTACTTC

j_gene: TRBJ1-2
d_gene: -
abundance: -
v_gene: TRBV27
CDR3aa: CASSFRQGEGGYTF
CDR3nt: TGTGCCAGCAGTTTTAGGCAGGGAGAGGGTGGCTACACCTTC

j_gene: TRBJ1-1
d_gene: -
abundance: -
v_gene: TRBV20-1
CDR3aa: CSAGVGMKAFF
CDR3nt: TGCAGTGCTGGGGTGGGCATGAAAGCTTTCTTT